This TCR beta chain was found in a study of T cell responses to AZD1222 COVID-19 vaccine. Turning to this clone: Antigen unknown.

TCRdb's table, derived via immunoSEQ multiplex PCR, lists solely in-frame clones and lacks some. The sample contains roughly 120,000 clones, approximately 94% of which appear only once. The CDR3 totals 16 residues. CDR1 SGHAT and CDR2 FQDESV come from the germline V gene (reference sequence). Between the trimmed V and J ends, which lost 10 bases and 5 bases, there was a span of 24 bases. Second doses at about 4 or about 12 weeks were pooled. Study outcomes and limitations: Clonal diversity was possibly underestimated, and white British individuals and females predominated among donors.

The V call is TRBV11-1, the J call TRBJ2-1; D is perhaps TRBD2 (5 bases). This sequence was found in an adult who received the AZD1222 COVID-19 vaccine. Material: peripheral blood, obtained 28 days after the second AZD1222 dose. CDR3 nucleotides: TGTGCCACCTCTAGGCGGTCTGGAGGTAACGACAATGAGCAGTTCTTC. Protein: CATSRRSGGNDNEQFF.